A single T cell receptor beta chain is shown here with its context. The CDR3 covers 15 residues. The V and J ends lost 1 base and 1 base respectively, with 10 bases between them. Germline CDR1 reads SGHDN; CDR2 reads FVKESK. The data were taken from a study of OX40 agonist ivuxolimab in advanced cancers. Assay used: immunoSEQ multiplex PCR; TCRdb lists only in-frame clones, some missing. Among around 100,000 clones listed, 75% to 95% were seen once. The rearrangement joins TRBV14 to TRBJ1-1, with D uncertain. This TCR was sampled from an adult with an advanced solid tumor such as melanoma, head and neck, liver or kidney cancer. The sample was CD4+ or CD8+ T cells sorted from blood, taken in a trial of the OX40 agonist ivuxolimab. DNA of the CDR3: TGTGCCAGCAGCCAAGCCCTCAGCGCGAACACTGAAGCTTTCTTT. Its protein product is CASSQALSANTEAFF.